Each of the 2 T cell receptor beta chains below was sequenced from the same sample in a study of CD8 T cells in Susac syndrome. The RNA input was about 0.5 to 1 ug, and it was reverse transcribed with random hexamers. TCRdb reprocessed the immunoSEQ multiplex PCR reads with MiXCR, giving one entry per CDR3 protein. The sample yields just over 150,000 distinct CDR3 sequences, approximately 95% seen once. Input material: CD4+ T cells from PBMCs. All receptors derive from a human donor with Susac syndrome.

This clonotype occurred once. The chain joins TRBV6-6 to TRBJ1-6; D is unresolved. In germline, CDR1 is MNHNY, CDR2 SVGAGI (reference sequence). The CDR3 consists of 13 residues. The germline V and J ends were trimmed by 7 bases and 7 bases, with 11 bases remaining between them. For the CDR3, the DNA is TGTGCCAGCACCCCATCACAGAATTCACCCCTCCACTTT. It specifies CASTPSQNSPLHF.

V usage is TRBV25-1 and J usage is TRBJ2-1; no firm D call. Germline CDR1 reads MGHDK; CDR2 reads SYGVNS. V gave up 4 bases and J gave up 9 bases, with 10 bases separating them. There are 12 residues in the CDR3. The CDR3 region has the DNA TGTGCCAGCAGTGTAGAAGGGATTGAGCAGTTCTTC. Translating it yields CASSVEGIEQFF.